These 24 T cell receptor beta chains originate from one sample sequenced in a study of blood T cell repertoires in COVID-19. Data came from immunoSEQ multiplex PCR; TCRdb stores just in-frame clones and leaves some out. The profile shows 300,000 to 350,000 clones, around 87% of them singletons. Sequencing was performed on peripheral blood. Receptors originate from a woman aged 45-65 years with COVID-19, enrolled during active disease.

CDR3 region: CASSPGQGGYNEQFF. CDR3 nucleotides: TGTGCCAGCAGCCCTGGACAGGGGGGCTACAATGAGCAGTTCTTC. The chain employs TRBV13 and TRBJ2-1, with TRBD1 identical over 10 bases. The germline V gene encodes CDR1 PRHDT and CDR2 FYEKMQ (reference sequence). V shed 5 bases, J shed 3 bases, and the junction held 4 bases outside the gene matches. The CDR3 runs 15 residues.

The chain links TRBV5-6 to TRBJ1-1; TRBD1 agrees at 7 bases. CDR3 size: 14 residues. Trimming at V came to 5 bases and at J to 9 bases, leaving 13 bases not matched to a gene. Per the germline V gene, CDR1 is SGHDT and CDR2 is YYEEEE. This CDR3 reads CASSSGTELIQAFF. The CDR3 nucleotides are TGTGCCAGCAGTTCCGGGACAGAGCTAATCCAAGCTTTCTTT.

This clone has just a few counts. The gene calls are TRBV29-1 and TRBJ1-2; D unresolved. Germline V gene sequence: CDR1 SQVTM, CDR2 ANQGSEA. V was cut by 2 bases and J by 8 bases, with 3 bases left in between. The length of the CDR3 is 9 residues. The CDR3 region has the DNA TGCAGCGTTGAACGGGGCTACACCTTC. It encodes CSVERGYTF.

V is TRBV7-8 and J is TRBJ2-7, with 9 bases matching TRBD2. Germline V gene sequence: CDR1 SGHVS, CDR2 FQNEAQ. The junction had 7 bases not matched to a gene; V was cut back by 1 base and J by 6 bases. This CDR3 has 15 residues. The CDR3 sequence: CASSLVGGRAAEQYF. The CDR3 DNA is TGTGCCAGCAGCTTAGTGGGCGGGAGGGCTGCCGAGCAGTACTTC.

The gene calls are TRBV29-1 and TRBJ1-3; the D gene is possibly TRBD1 (6 bases). There are 16 residues in the CDR3. The germline CDR1 and CDR2 sequences are SQVTM and ANQGSEA. Trimming shortened V by 2 bases and J by 1 base, and 15 bases separated the two germline ends. CDR3 in amino acids: CSVEKGNRASGNTIYF. In DNA form, the CDR3 reads TGCAGCGTTGAAAAGGGTAACAGGGCTTCTGGAAACACCATATATTTT.

The chain combines TRBV15 with TRBJ2-3, with 7 bases matching TRBD2. Germline loops: CDR1 LNHNV, CDR2 YYDKDF (reference sequence). The CDR3 sequence is 15 residues long. J was trimmed by 4 bases and V by 3 bases; bases with no gene match: 7. The CDR3 bases are TGTGCCACCAGCAGCCGTGGACTAGGGGCAGATACGCAGTATTTT. Translation: CATSSRGLGADTQYF.

This chain uses TRBV5-5 with TRBJ2-5, with D unresolved. This CDR3 region has 14 residues. With 2 bases removed from V and 5 bases from J, the gap between germline ends came to 13 bases. Looked up from germline, CDR1 is SGHKS and CDR2 is YYEKEE (reference sequence). The CDR3 is CASSFFGDMETQYF. CDR3 nucleotides: TGTGCCAGCAGCTTTTTTGGTGACATGGAGACCCAGTACTTC.

This chain connects TRBV3-1 (or the pseudogene TRBV3-2) to TRBJ1-1; D not resolved. This CDR3 has 12 residues. V shed 3 bases and J shed 10 bases, with 12 bases lying between them. Germline CDR1 is LGHDT and CDR2 is YNNKEL (reference sequence). CDR3 residues: CASSQVEGAAFF. As DNA, the CDR3 is TGTGCCAGCAGCCAGGTGGAGGGCGCAGCTTTCTTT.

The chain links TRBV18 to TRBJ1-1; D unresolved. Per germline, CDR1 KGHSH and CDR2 LQKENI. The CDR3 runs 15 residues. Trimming took off 5 bases at V and 5 bases at J, with 18 bases between the two ends. CDR3 residues: CASSDFGSGKTEAFF. Written as DNA, the CDR3 is TGTGCCAGCTCAGATTTCGGGTCGGGGAAGACTGAAGCTTTCTTT.

This chain joins TRBV18 and TRBJ1-1; D not resolved. CDR1 KGHSH and CDR2 LQKENI come from the germline V gene. CDR3 length: 14 amino acids. Trimming removed 8 bases from V and 2 bases from J, with 15 bases in between. The chain's CDR3 is CASQPRQVNTEAFF. The CDR3 DNA reads as TGTGCCAGCCAACCCCGGCAGGTTAACACTGAAGCTTTCTTT.

The J gene is TRBJ2-5, the V gene TRBV19; the D is unclear. The germline CDR1 and CDR2 sequences are LNHDA and SQIVND (reference sequence). V was clipped by 6 bases and J by 6 bases, with 14 bases between them. This CDR3 has 13 amino acids. DNA for the CDR3: TGTGCCAGTAGCCCCCCCGGGTGGAAGACCCAGTACTTC. It codes for CASSPPGWKTQYF.

The V and J genes are TRBV3-1 (or the pseudogene TRBV3-2) and TRBJ2-1; D ambiguous. V was clipped by 2 bases and J by 2 bases, with 13 bases between them. The V gene's germline CDR1 is LGHDT and CDR2 YNNKEL (reference sequence). The CDR3 is 16 residues long. CDR3 bases: TGTGCCAGCAGCCAAAAAGGAGACTTTCCCTACAATGAGCAGTTCTTC. It translates to CASSQKGDFPYNEQFF.

The gene calls are TRBV27 and TRBJ2-7; TRBD1 aligns across 8 bases. Trimming cost V 2 bases and J 2 bases; bases outside gene matches: 5. This CDR3 region has 15 residues. Germline values: CDR1 MNHEY, CDR2 SMNVEV (reference sequence). CDR3 residues: CASSLRQGFTYEQYF. Written as DNA, the CDR3 is TGTGCCAGCAGTTTACGACAGGGGTTCACCTACGAGCAGTACTTC.

This chain links TRBV4-1 with TRBJ2-7; 8 nucleotides line up with TRBD2. Trimming cost V 5 bases and J 5 bases; bases outside gene matches: 14. The CDR3 is 16 amino acids. Looked up from germline, CDR1 is MGHRA and CDR2 is YSYEKL. The CDR3 protein is CASSNHQTGGPHEQYF. CDR3 bases: TGCGCCAGCAGCAATCACCAGACGGGAGGGCCCCACGAGCAGTACTTC.

The chain recombines TRBV10-1 with TRBJ1-1; 7 nucleotides agree with TRBD1. In germline, CDR1 is WNHNN, CDR2 SYGVQD (reference sequence). CDR3 length: 20 amino acids. Germline trimming cut 0 bases from V and 4 bases from J; bases unmatched to any gene: 20. The CDR3 DNA is TGCGCCAGCAGTGAGTCACCTACCACTCACGGGGGCCGACAGGGCACTGAAGCTTTCTTT. Protein: CASSESPTTHGGRQGTEAFF.

The chain uses TRBV5-1 and TRBJ1-4; 7 positions match TRBD1. The CDR3 is 14 amino acids. CDR1 and CDR2 (germline): SGHRS, YFSETQ. The J segment lost 8 bases and the V segment lost 3 bases, leaving 7 bases of the junction unmatched. The CDR3 nucleotides read TGCGCCAGCAGCTCTCGACAGGGTCGGGAAAAACTGTTTTTT. Translating it yields CASSSRQGREKLFF.

The chain couples TRBV27 to TRBJ2-2, with a possible D match to TRBD2 (6 bases). The CDR3 contains 18 residues. The V gene's germline CDR1 is MNHEY and CDR2 SMNVEV (reference sequence). Trimming removed 3 bases at V and 2 bases at J, with 19 bases between. The chain's CDR3 is CASSFGWEDPLNTGELFF. The CDR3 coding sequence is TGTGCCAGCAGTTTTGGTTGGGAGGACCCCCTCAACACCGGGGAGCTGTTTTTT.

This chain joins TRBV25-1 and TRBJ1-4; D unresolved. The CDR3 length is 11 residues. The V and J ends lost 4 bases and 10 bases respectively, with 7 bases between them. Germline CDR1 and CDR2: MGHDK and SYGVNS. The CDR3 here is CASSAGGKLFF. CDR3 coding DNA: TGTGCCAGCAGTGCCGGAGGAAAACTGTTTTTT.

This chain links TRBV7-9 with TRBJ2-5; the D gene is possibly TRBD1 (5 bases). V lost 3 bases to trimming and J lost 3 bases, with 11 bases between them. Germline loops: CDR1 SEHNR, CDR2 FQNEAQ (reference sequence). The CDR3 has 14 residues. CDR3 region: CASSFSGLEETQYF. CDR3 coding DNA: TGTGCCAGCAGCTTCTCAGGGTTGGAAGAGACCCAGTACTTC. Supplemented by reference TRBV7-9 and TRBJ2-5, the full variable domain reads DTGVSQNPRHKITKRGQNVTFRCDPISEHNRLYWYRQTLGQGPEFLTYFQNEAQLEKSRLLSDRFSAERPKGSFSTLEIQRTEQGDSAMYLCASSFSGLEETQYFGPGTRLLVL.

The V call is TRBV7-9, the J call TRBJ2-3, with D possibly TRBD2 on 6 matching bases. Looked up from germline, CDR1 is SEHNR and CDR2 is FQNEAQ (reference sequence). This CDR3 comprises 14 residues. V lost 4 bases, J lost 6 bases, and 14 bases lay in between. CDR3 protein: CASSSSSGGDTQYF. The CDR3 coding sequence is TGTGCCAGCAGCTCTAGCTCCGGAGGGGATACGCAGTATTTT.

The gene calls are TRBV30 and TRBJ1-1; 8 nucleotides agree with TRBD1. This CDR3 is built from 13 residues. Germline loops: CDR1 GTSNPN, CDR2 SVGIG (reference sequence). The J segment lost 1 base and the V segment lost 4 bases, leaving 2 bases of the junction unmatched. CDR3: CAWTGTGNTEAFF. Written as DNA, the CDR3 is TGTGCCTGGACAGGGACAGGGAACACTGAAGCTTTCTTT.

DNA for the CDR3: TGTGCCAGCAGCTTCCTCTTACTAGCGGGGGGCTACAATGAGCAGTTCTTC. Amino acids: CASSFLLLAGGYNEQFF. The rearrangement uses TRBV11-2 and TRBJ2-1, with 12 bases that match TRBD2. The CDR3 has 17 residues. Germline V CDR1 and CDR2: SGHAT, FQNNGV. V gave up 3 bases and J gave up 3 bases; unmatched junction bases: 6.

The V gene is TRBV30, the J gene TRBJ1-1; D gene unclear. Between the trimmed V and J ends, which lost 1 base and 1 base, there was a span of 7 bases. Looked up from germline, CDR1 is GTSNPN and CDR2 is SVGIG (reference sequence). The CDR3 covers 13 residues. The CDR3 DNA follows: TGTGCCTGGAGTGCTATTTCGAACACTGAAGCTTTCTTT. The encoded protein is CAWSAISNTEAFF.

This clone is a singleton in its sample. The V call is TRBV19, the J call TRBJ2-2, with D maybe TRBD1 (6 bases). Trimming pared 6 bases from V and 3 bases from J, leaving 17 bases between. The CDR3 has 16 amino acids. Germline lookup yields CDR1 LNHDA and CDR2 SQIVND (reference sequence). The CDR3 sequence: CASSKLQGSYTGELFF. The CDR3 DNA reads as TGTGCCAGTAGCAAACTACAGGGTTCGTACACCGGGGAGCTGTTTTTT.